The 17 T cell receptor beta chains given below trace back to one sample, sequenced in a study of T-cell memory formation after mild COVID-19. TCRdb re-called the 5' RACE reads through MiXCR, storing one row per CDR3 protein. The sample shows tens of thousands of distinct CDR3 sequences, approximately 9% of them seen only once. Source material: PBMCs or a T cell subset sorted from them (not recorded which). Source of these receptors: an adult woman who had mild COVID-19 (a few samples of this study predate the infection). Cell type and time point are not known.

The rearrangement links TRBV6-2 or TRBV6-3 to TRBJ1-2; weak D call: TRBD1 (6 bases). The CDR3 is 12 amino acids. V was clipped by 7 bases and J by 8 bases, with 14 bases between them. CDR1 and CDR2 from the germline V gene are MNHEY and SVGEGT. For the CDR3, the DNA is TGTGCCAGCACTGTCCCCGGGGGCGGCTACACCTTC. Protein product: CASTVPGGGYTF.

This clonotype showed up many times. Written as DNA, the CDR3 is TGTGCCAGCAGCCCCTGGGCGGGAGTTGCAAACAATGAGCAGTTCTTC. It codes for CASSPWAGVANNEQFF. The J gene is TRBJ2-1, the V gene TRBV7-2; 7 bases are a match to TRBD2. The CDR3 totals 16 residues. Germline CDR1 SGHTA, CDR2 FQGNSA. V shed 5 bases, J shed 5 bases, and the junction held 12 bases outside the gene matches. Full variable domain (rest looked up from reference TRBV7-2 and TRBJ2-1): GAGVSQSPSNKVTEKGKDVELRCDPISGHTALYWYRQSLGQGLEFLIYFQGNSAPDKSGLPSDRFSAERTGGSVSTLTIQRTQQEDSAVYLCASSPWAGVANNEQFFGPGTRLTVL.

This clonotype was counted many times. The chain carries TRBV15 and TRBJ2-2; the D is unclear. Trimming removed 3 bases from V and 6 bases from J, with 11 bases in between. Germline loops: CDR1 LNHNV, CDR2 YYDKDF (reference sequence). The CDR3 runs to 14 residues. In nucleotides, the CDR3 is TGTGCCACCAGCAGGGCCACCTTACCCGGGGAGCTGTTTTTT. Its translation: CATSRATLPGELFF. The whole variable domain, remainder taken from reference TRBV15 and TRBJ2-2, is DAMVIQNPRYQVTQFGKPVTLSCSQTLNHNVMYWYQQKSSQAPKLLFHYYDKDFNNEADTPDNFQSRRPNTSFCFLDIRSPGLGDTAMYLCATSRATLPGELFFGEGSRLTVL.

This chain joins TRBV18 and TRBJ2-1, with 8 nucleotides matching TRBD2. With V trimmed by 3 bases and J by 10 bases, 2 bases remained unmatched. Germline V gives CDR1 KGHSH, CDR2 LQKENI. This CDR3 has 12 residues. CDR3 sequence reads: CASSPEREEQFF. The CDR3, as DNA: TGTGCCAGCTCACCCGAGCGGGAGGAGCAGTTCTTC. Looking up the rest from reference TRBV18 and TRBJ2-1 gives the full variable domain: NAGVMQNPRHLVRRRGQEARLRCSPMKGHSHVYWYRQLPEEGLKFMVYLQKENIIDESGMPKERFSAEFPKEGPSILRIQQVVRGDSAAYFCASSPEREEQFFGPGTRLTVL.

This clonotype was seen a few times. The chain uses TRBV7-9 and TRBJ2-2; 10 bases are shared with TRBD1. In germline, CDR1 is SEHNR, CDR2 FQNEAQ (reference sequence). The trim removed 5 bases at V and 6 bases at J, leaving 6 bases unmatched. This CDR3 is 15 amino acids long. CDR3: CASSIGTGESGELFF. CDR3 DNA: TGTGCCAGCAGCATCGGGACAGGGGAGTCCGGGGAGCTGTTTTTT. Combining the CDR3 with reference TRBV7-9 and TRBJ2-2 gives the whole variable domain DTGVSQNPRHKITKRGQNVTFRCDPISEHNRLYWYRQTLGQGPEFLTYFQNEAQLEKSRLLSDRFSAERPKGSFSTLEIQRTEQGDSAMYLCASSIGTGESGELFFGEGSRLTVL.

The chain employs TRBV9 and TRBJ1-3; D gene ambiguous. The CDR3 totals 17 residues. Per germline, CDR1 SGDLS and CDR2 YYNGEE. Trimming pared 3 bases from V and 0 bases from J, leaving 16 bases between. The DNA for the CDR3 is TGTGCCAGCAGCGACTTTGGGGTGCAGAGCTCTGGAAACACCATATATTTT. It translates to CASSDFGVQSSGNTIYF.

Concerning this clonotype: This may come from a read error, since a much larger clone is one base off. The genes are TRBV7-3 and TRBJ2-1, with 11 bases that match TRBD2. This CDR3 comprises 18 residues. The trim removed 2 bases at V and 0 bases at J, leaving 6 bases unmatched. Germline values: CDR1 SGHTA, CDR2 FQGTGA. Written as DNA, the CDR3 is TGTGCCAGCAGCTTACAGGCTAGCGGGGGGTACTCCTACAATGAGCAGTTCTTC. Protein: CASSLQASGGYSYNEQFF.

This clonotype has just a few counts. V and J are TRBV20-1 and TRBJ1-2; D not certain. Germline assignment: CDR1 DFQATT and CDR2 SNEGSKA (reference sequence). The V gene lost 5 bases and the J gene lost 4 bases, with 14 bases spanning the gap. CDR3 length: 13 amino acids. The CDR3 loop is CSAPPAPPYGYTF. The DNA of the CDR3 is TGCAGTGCTCCCCCGGCCCCTCCCTATGGCTACACCTTC.

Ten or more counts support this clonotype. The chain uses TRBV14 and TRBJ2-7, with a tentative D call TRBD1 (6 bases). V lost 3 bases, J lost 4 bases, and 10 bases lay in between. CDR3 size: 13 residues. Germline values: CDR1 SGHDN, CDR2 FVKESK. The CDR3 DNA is TGTGCCAGCAGCCAGGGGGCTTTTTACGAGCAGTACTTC. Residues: CASSQGAFYEQYF. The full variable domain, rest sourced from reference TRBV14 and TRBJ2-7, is EAGVTQFPSHSVIEKGQTVTLRCDPISGHDNLYWYRRVMGKEIKFLLHFVKESKQDESGMPNNRFLAERTGGTYSTLKVQPAELEDSGVYFCASSQGAFYEQYFGPGTRLTVT.

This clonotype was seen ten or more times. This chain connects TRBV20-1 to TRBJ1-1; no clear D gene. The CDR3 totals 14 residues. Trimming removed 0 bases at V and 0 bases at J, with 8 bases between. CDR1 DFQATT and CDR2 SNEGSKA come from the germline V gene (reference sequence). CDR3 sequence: CSARDPGMNTEAFF. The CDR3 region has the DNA TGCAGTGCTAGAGACCCCGGGATGAACACTGAAGCTTTCTTT.

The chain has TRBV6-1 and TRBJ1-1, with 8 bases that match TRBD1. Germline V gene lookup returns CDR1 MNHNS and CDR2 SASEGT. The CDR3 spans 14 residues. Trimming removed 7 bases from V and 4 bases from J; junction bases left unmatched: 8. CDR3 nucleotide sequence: TGTGCCAGCATGATGGACAGGGTTGGCACTGAAGCTTTCTTT. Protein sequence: CASMMDRVGTEAFF.

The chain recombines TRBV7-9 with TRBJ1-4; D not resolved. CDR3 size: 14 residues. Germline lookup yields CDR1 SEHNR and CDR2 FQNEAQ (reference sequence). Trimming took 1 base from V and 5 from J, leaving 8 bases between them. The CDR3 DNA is TGTGCCAGCAGCTTAGGAGTTGGAAATGAAAAACTGTTTTTT. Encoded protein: CASSLGVGNEKLFF. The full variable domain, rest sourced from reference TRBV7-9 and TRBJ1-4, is DTGVSQNPRHKITKRGQNVTFRCDPISEHNRLYWYRQTLGQGPEFLTYFQNEAQLEKSRLLSDRFSAERPKGSFSTLEIQRTEQGDSAMYLCASSLGVGNEKLFFGSGTQLSVL.

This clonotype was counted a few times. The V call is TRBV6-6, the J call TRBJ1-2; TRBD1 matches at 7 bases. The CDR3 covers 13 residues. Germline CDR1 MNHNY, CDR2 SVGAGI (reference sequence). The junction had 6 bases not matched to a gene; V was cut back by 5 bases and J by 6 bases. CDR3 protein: CASSQPGGDGYTF. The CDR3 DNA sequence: TGTGCCAGCAGTCAACCAGGGGGTGATGGCTACACCTTC.

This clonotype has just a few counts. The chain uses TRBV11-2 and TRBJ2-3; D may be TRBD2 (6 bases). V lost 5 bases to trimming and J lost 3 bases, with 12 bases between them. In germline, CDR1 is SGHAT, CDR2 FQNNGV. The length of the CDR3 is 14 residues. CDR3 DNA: TGTGCCAGCAGCCCGTCTAGCGCGACAGATACGCAGTATTTT. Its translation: CASSPSSATDTQYF. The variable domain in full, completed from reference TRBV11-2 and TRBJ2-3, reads EAGVAQSPRYKIIEKRQSVAFWCNPISGHATLYWYQQILGQGPKLLIQFQNNGVVDDSQLPKDRFSAERLKGVDSTLKIQPAKLEDSAVYLCASSPSSATDTQYFGPGTRLTVL.

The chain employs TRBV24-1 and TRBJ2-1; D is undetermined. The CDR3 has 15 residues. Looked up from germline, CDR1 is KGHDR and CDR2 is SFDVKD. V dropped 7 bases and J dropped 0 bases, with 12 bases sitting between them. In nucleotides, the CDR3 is TGTGCCACCAGAGGGTCGAGAAGCTCCTACAATGAGCAGTTCTTC. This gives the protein CATRGSRSSYNEQFF.

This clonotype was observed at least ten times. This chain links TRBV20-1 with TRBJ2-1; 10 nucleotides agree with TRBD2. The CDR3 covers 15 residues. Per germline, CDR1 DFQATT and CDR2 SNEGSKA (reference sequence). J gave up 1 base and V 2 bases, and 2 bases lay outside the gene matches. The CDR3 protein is CSARRLAGSYNEQFF. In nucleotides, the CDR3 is TGCAGTGCTAGAAGACTAGCGGGTTCCTACAATGAGCAGTTCTTC.

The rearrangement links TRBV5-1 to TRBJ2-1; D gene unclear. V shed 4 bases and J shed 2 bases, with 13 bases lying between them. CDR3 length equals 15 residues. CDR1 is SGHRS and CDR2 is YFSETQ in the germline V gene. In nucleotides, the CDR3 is TGCGCCAGCAGCCCACGGACGGACCCCTACAATGAGCAGTTCTTC. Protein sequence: CASSPRTDPYNEQFF. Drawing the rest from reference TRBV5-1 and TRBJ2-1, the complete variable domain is KAGVTQTPRYLIKTRGQQVTLSCSPISGHRSVSWYQQTPGQGLQFLFEYFSETQRNKGNFPGRFSGRQFSNSRSEMNVSTLELGDSALYLCASSPRTDPYNEQFFGPGTRLTVL.